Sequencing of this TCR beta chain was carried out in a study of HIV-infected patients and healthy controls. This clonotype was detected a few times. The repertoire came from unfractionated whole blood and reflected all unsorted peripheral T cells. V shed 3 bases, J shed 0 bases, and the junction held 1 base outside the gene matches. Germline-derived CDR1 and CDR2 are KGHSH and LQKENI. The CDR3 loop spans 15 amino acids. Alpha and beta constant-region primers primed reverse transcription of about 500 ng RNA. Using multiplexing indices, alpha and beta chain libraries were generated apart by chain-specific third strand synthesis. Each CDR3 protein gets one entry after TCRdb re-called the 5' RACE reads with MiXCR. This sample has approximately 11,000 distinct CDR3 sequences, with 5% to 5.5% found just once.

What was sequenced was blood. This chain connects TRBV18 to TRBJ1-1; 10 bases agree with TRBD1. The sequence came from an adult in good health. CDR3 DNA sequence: TGTGCCAGCTCACCTGGGACAGGGGTGAACACTGAAGCTTTCTTT. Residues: CASSPGTGVNTEAFF.